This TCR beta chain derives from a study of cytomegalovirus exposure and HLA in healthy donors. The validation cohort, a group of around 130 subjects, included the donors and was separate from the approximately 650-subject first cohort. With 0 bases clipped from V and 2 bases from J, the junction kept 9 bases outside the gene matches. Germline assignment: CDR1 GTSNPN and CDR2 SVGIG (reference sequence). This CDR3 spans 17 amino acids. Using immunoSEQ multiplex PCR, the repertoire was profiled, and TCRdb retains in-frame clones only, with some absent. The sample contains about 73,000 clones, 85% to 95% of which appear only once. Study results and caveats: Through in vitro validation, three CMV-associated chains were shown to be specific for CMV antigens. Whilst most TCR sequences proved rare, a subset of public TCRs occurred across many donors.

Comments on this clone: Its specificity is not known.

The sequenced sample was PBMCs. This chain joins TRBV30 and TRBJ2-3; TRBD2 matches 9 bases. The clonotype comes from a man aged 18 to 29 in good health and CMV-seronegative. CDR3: CAWSVLGGGAFTDTQYF. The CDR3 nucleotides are TGTGCCTGGAGTGTACTTGGCGGGGGGGCCTTCACAGATACGCAGTATTTT.